Listed here are 3 T cell receptor beta chains from one sample, sequenced in a study of a mutant IDH1 vaccine in newly diagnosed glioma. The assay was immunoSEQ multiplex PCR, and TCRdb's table has in-frame clones only and misses some. In the table there are tens of thousands of clones, roughly 80% of which are singletons. Noted time point: baseline, week 1 (first vaccination visit). The treatment is: pre-vaccination baseline after standard-of-care therapy. Here the sequenced sample was PBMCs, taken from a glioma patient treated with radiotherapy, temozolomide or both. The receptors were gathered from a woman aged 45-65 years with glioma.

Points on this clone: The junction differs from germline at one of its ends, possibly a read error. The V and J genes are TRBV7-7 and TRBJ2-5; TRBD2 is a possible D gene (7 bases). In germline, CDR1 is SSHAT, CDR2 FNYEAQ (reference sequence). The CDR3 has 13 amino acids. The CDR3 spells CASSLGGARTQYF. In DNA form, the CDR3 reads TGTGCTAGCAGCTTGGGGGGGGCGAGGACCCAGTACTTC.

This clone was observed a few times. The chain combines TRBV19 with TRBJ1-5, with 7 bases lining up with TRBD1. Looked up from germline, CDR1 is LNHDA and CDR2 is SQIVND (reference sequence). The CDR3 loop spans 14 amino acids. The V gene end was trimmed by 6 bases and the J gene end by 2 bases; junction bases not matched to a gene: 4. The DNA for the CDR3 is TGTGCCAGTAGAGACAGGGTTGGCAATCAGCCCCAGCATTTT. This codes for CASRDRVGNQPQHF. Supplemented by reference TRBV19 and TRBJ1-5, the full variable domain reads DGGITQSPKYLFRKEGQNVTLSCEQNLNHDAMYWYRQDPGQGLRLIYYSQIVNDFQKGDIAEGYSVSREKKESFPLTVTSAQKNPTAFYLCASRDRVGNQPQHFGDGTRLSIL.

The rearrangement uses TRBV7-8 and TRBJ1-2; D is perhaps TRBD1 (6 bases). V was pared by 3 bases and J by 8 bases, with 16 bases between. CDR3 length: 14 residues. Germline V gene data show CDR1 as SGHVS and CDR2 as FQNEAQ. The CDR3: CASSFGSGDYGYTF. The CDR3 DNA is TGTGCCAGCAGCTTCGGCTCAGGGGATTACGGCTACACCTTC.